This is a list of T cell receptor beta chains from one sample in a study of cytomegalovirus exposure and HLA in healthy donors. The table came from immunoSEQ multiplex PCR; TCRdb's copy has only in-frame clones and leaves some out. Among 70,000 to 95,000 clones, over 75% were seen once, and the ten largest hold 13%. Sequences were obtained from PBMCs. These receptors all come from a human donor in good health. Each CDR3 is given with its conserved first and last residue. Fields, in order: clone size, J gene, D gene, V gene, CDR3 protein, CDR3 DNA. The D gene is left open where the match is weak. Size is stated for part of the rows, as once, few or many counts, or as a class when the clone is expanded.

>NA|TRBJ2-7|NA|TRBV16
CASSHSYEQYF
TGTGCCAGCAGCCATTCTTACGAGCAGTACTTC
>few|TRBJ1-4|NA|TRBV29-1
CSVEDGSQRKLFF
TGCAGCGTTGAAGACGGTTCTCAGCGAAAACTGTTTTTT
>NA|TRBJ1-6|TRBD1|TRBV6-6
CASSTTGGSYSPLHF
TGTGCCAGCAGCACTACAGGGGGTTCTTATTCACCCCTCCACTTT
>NA|TRBJ1-2|NA|TRBV5-1
CASSLDRAGGYGYTF
TGCGCCAGCAGCTTGGACAGGGCGGGAGGCTATGGCTACACCTTC
>NA|TRBJ2-3|NA|TRBV7-9
CASSLGGRLDVDTQYF
TGTGCCAGCAGCTTAGGGGGCAGGCTTGATGTGGATACGCAGTATTTT
>NA|TRBJ2-1|NA|TRBV7-2
CASSPKAVGEQFF
TGTGCCAGCAGCCCCAAAGCTGTCGGTGAGCAGTTCTTC
>NA|TRBJ2-7|NA|TRBV5-1
CASSLDQRSYEQYF
TGCGCCAGCAGCTTGGATCAGCGCTCCTACGAGCAGTACTTC
>NA|TRBJ2-3|TRBD1|TRBV2
CASRRQGNTDTQYF
TGTGCCAGCAGAAGACAGGGGAACACAGATACGCAGTATTTT
>NA|TRBJ2-1|TRBD2|TRBV9
CASSSLAGGQYGEQFF
TGTGCCAGCAGCTCACTAGCGGGGGGGCAGTACGGGGAGCAGTTCTTC
>once|TRBJ2-3|NA|TRBV5-4
CASSFSKSADTQYF
TGTGCCAGCAGCTTCAGCAAGAGCGCAGATACGCAGTATTTT
>NA|TRBJ2-5|TRBD1|TRBV7-9
CASSLLDRGREWQETQYF
TGTGCCAGCAGCTTATTAGACAGGGGCCGAGAGTGGCAAGAGACCCAGTACTTC
>once|TRBJ2-1|NA|TRBV7-6
CASSFGGDSYNEQFF
TGTGCCAGCAGCTTTGGCGGAGATTCCTACAATGAGCAGTTCTTC
>NA|TRBJ2-7|TRBD1|TRBV14
CASSQTTGAFEQYF
TGTGCCAGCAGCCAAACGACAGGGGCCTTCGAGCAGTACTTC
>NA|TRBJ1-2|TRBD1|TRBV7-2
CASSPGTGGYGYTF
TGTGCCAGCAGCCCCGGGACAGGGGGCTATGGCTACACCTTC
>NA|TRBJ2-1|TRBD1|TRBV25-1
CASSEGTEYNEQFF
TGTGCCAGCAGTGAGGGGACAGAATACAATGAGCAGTTCTTC
>few|TRBJ1-1|NA|TRBV4-1
CASSSGPMNTEAFF
TGCGCCAGCAGCTCAGGGCCCATGAACACTGAAGCTTTCTTT
>once|TRBJ1-5|TRBD1|TRBV7-6
CASSLGTGMGFPPQHF
TGTGCCAGCAGCCTGGGGACAGGGATGGGTTTTCCGCCCCAGCATTTT